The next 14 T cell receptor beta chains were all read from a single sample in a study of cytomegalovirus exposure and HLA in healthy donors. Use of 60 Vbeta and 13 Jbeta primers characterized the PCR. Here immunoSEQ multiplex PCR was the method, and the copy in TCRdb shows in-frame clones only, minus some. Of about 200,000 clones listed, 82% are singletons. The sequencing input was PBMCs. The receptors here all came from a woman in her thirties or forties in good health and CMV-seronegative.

The CDR3 DNA reads as TGCGCCAGCAGCTTGATGGTTCCAGGTGGAGAAAAACTGTTTTTT. It is translated as CASSLMVPGGEKLFF. The chain is built from TRBV5-1 and TRBJ1-4; D unresolved. Looked up from germline, CDR1 is SGHRS and CDR2 is YFSETQ. V dropped 1 base and J dropped 8 bases, with 15 bases sitting between them. The CDR3 sequence is 15 residues long.

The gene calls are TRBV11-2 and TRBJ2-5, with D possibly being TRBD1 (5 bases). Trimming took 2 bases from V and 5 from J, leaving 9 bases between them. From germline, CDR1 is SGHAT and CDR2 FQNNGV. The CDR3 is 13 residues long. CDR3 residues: CASSLNAGETQYF. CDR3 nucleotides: TGTGCCAGCAGCTTAAACGCAGGGGAGACCCAGTACTTC.

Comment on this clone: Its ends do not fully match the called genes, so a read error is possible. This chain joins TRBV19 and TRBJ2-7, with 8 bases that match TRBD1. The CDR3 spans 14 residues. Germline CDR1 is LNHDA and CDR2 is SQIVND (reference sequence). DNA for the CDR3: TGTGCCAGTAGTATCCCAGGGGGCTCCCACGAGCAGTACTTC. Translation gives CASSIPGGSHEQYF. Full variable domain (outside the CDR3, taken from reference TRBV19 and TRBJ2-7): DGGITQSPKYLFRKEGQNVTLSCEQNLNHDAMYWYRQDPGQGLRLIYYSQIVNDFQKGDIAEGYSVSREKKESFPLTVTSAQKNPTAFYLCASSIPGGSHEQYFGPGTRLTVT.

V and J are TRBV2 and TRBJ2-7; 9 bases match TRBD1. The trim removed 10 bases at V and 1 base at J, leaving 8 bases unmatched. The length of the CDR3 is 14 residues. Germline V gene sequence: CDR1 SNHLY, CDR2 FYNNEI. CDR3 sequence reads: CATARTGVSYEQYF. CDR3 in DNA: TGTGCCACCGCACGGACAGGGGTTTCCTACGAGCAGTACTTC.

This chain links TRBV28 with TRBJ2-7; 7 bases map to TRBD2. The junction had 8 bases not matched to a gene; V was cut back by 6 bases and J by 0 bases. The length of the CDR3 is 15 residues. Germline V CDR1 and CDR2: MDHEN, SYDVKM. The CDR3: CASSAPSGSSYEQYF. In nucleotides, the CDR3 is TGTGCCAGCAGCGCGCCTAGCGGAAGCTCCTACGAGCAGTACTTC.

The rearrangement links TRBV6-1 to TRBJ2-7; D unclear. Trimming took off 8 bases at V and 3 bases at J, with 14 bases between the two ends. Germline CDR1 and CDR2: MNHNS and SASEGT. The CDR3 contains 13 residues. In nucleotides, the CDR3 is TGTGCCAGCTGCCTCCCGTGGAGCTACGAGCAGTACTTC. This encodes CASCLPWSYEQYF.

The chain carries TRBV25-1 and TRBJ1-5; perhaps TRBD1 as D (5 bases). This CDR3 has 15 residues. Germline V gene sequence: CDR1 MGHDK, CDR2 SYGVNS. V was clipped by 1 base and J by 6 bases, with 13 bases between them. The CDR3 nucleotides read TGTGCCAGCAGTGAATCCGGGGGTACCGGTCAGCCCCAGCATTTT. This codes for CASSESGGTGQPQHF.

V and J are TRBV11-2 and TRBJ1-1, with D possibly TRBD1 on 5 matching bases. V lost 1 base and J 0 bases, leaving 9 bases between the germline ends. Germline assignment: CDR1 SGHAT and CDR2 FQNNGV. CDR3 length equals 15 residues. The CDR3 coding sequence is TGTGCCAGCAGCTTAGTGGGGGGGGTGAACACTGAAGCTTTCTTT. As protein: CASSLVGGVNTEAFF.

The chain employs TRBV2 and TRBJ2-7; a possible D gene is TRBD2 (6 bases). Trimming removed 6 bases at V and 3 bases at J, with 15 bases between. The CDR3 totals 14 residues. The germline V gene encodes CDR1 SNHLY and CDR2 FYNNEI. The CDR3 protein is CASRTGRANYEQYF. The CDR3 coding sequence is TGTGCCAGCAGAACCGGGAGAGCCAACTACGAGCAGTACTTC.

CDR3 in DNA: TGTGCTAGTGGGCCGGGACTAGCGGTCTACGAGCAGTACTTC. As protein: CASGPGLAVYEQYF. This chain links TRBV12-5 with TRBJ2-7; 11 nucleotides line up with TRBD2. This CDR3 contains 14 residues. With 6 bases clipped from V and 3 bases from J, the junction kept 4 bases outside the gene matches. CDR1 LGHNT and CDR2 FRNRAP come from the germline V gene.

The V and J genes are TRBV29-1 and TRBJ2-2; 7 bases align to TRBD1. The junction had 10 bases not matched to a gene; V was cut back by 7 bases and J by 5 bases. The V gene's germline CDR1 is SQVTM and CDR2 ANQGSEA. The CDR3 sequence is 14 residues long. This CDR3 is CSGLQGLGTGELFF. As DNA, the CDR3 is TGCAGCGGGCTACAGGGGTTAGGGACCGGGGAGCTGTTTTTT.

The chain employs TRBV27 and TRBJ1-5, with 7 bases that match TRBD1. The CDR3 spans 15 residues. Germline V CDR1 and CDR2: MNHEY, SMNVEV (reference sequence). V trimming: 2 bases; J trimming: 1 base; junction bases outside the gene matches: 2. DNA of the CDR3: TGTGCCAGCAGTTTACGACAGGGAAGCAATCAGCCCCAGCATTTT. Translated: CASSLRQGSNQPQHF.

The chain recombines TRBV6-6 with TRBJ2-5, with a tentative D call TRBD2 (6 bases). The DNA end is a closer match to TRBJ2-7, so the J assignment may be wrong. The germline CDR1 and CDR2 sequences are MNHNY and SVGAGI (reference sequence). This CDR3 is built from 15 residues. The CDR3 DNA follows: TGTGCCAGCAGTTACTCGAGTCCTAGCGTCTACGAGCAGTACTTC. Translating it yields CASSYSSPSVYEQYF.

The CDR3 DNA sequence: TGTGCCAGCAGCTTGCGATGGGGCAGGGAGCAGTACTTC. Translated, it gives CASSLRWGREQYF. V usage is TRBV5-4 and J usage is TRBJ2-7; a weak D match, TRBD1 (5 bases). Per the germline V gene, CDR1 is SGHNT and CDR2 is YYREEE (reference sequence). The CDR3 extends over 13 amino acids. The germline V and J ends were trimmed by 1 base and 7 bases, with 12 bases remaining between them.